The 2 T cell receptor beta chains in this list originate from one sample, sequenced in a study of prognosis after radiotherapy for stage I lung cancer. Using two-round multiplex PCR, the authors amplified TCR beta CDR3 from genomic DNA. Primers specific to each TRBV and TRBJ gene were used in first-round PCR. TCRdb itself ran the multiplex PCR reads through MiXCR, one entry per CDR3 protein. The table includes 25,000 to 35,000 distinct CDR3 sequences, approximately 46% detected once. This sample comprised PBMCs, obtained before or after stereotactic body radiation therapy (not recorded which). All receptors derive from a donor over 45 with non-small cell lung cancer.

The V and J genes are TRBV7-9 and TRBJ2-2, with TRBD2 as a possible D gene (6 bases). This CDR3 has 16 amino acids. The germline V gene has CDR1 SEHNR and CDR2 FQNEAQ (reference sequence). V lost 5 bases and J 7 bases, leaving 20 bases between the germline ends. The DNA for the CDR3 is TGTGCCAGCAGCCCTAGCGCGACACGGTGGTACGGGGAGCTGTTTTTT. It specifies CASSPSATRWYGELFF.

Note on this clonotype: A read error is likely here: a far larger clone is one base away. Since the CDR3 does not end with the conserved phenylalanine or tryptophan, this likely comes from a read error. J is TRBJ2-7 and V is TRBV6-4; 9 nucleotides line up with TRBD2. V trimming: 3 bases; J trimming: 4 bases; junction bases outside the gene matches: 10. CDR1 MRHNA and CDR2 SNTAGT come from the germline V gene. This CDR3 has 16 residues. CDR3 protein: CASSESGPAGGYEQYL. CDR3 in DNA: TGTGCCAGCAGTGAATCAGGTCCAGCGGGAGGTTACGAGCAGTACCTC.